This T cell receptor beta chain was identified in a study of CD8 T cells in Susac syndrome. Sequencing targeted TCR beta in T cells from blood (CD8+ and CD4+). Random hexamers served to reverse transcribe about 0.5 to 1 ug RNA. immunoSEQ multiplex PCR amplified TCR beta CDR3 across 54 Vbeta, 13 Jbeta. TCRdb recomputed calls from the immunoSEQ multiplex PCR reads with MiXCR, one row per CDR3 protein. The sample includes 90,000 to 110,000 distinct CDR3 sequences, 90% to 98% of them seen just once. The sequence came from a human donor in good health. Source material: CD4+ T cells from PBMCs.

The CDR3 region has the DNA TGTGCCAGCAGTTACCGGACAGGTGACGGGACCCAGTACTTC. Amino acids: CASSYRTGDGTQYF. The gene calls are TRBV6-5 and TRBJ2-5; 7 positions agree with TRBD1. Germline CDR1 is MNHEY and CDR2 is SVGAGI. V shed 2 bases and J 7 bases; nucleotides not matched to a gene: 7. The CDR3 contains 14 residues.